These 2 T cell receptor beta chains were all obtained from the same sample, sequenced in a study of T cell changes during pregnancy in multiple sclerosis. Sequencing was performed with immunoSEQ multiplex PCR; in TCRdb, only in-frame clones are kept and a portion is missing. This table has under 70,000 clones, roughly 91% appearing once. The sequencing used peripheral blood, collected in the third trimester of pregnancy. The receptors were gathered from a female donor in good health, enrolled as a control in a pregnancy study.

The rearrangement joins TRBV28 to TRBJ1-5; D perhaps matches TRBD1 (5 bases). Germline CDR1 reads MDHEN; CDR2 reads SYDVKM. This CDR3 has 15 residues. V lost 7 bases to trimming and J lost 1 base, with 14 bases between them. The DNA for the CDR3 is TGTGCCAGCATCCCGCCGGGACTGAGCAATCAGCCCCAGCATTTT. Protein sequence: CASIPPGLSNQPQHF. The complete variable domain, with remaining parts taken from reference TRBV28 and TRBJ1-5, reads DVKVTQSSRYLVKRTGEKVFLECVQDMDHENMFWYRQDPGLGLRLIYFSYDVKMKEKGDIPEGYSVSREKKERFSLILESASTNQTSMYLCASIPPGLSNQPQHFGDGTRLSIL.

This chain links TRBV5-4 with TRBJ2-1; D is unresolved. Germline CDR1 SGHNT, CDR2 YYREEE (reference sequence). CDR3 length: 17 residues. Between the trimmed V and J ends, which lost 5 bases and 0 bases, there was a span of 18 bases. Here the CDR3 reads CASRKDLDPSSYNEQFF. The CDR3 coding sequence is TGTGCCAGCAGGAAAGATCTAGATCCGAGCTCCTACAATGAGCAGTTCTTC.